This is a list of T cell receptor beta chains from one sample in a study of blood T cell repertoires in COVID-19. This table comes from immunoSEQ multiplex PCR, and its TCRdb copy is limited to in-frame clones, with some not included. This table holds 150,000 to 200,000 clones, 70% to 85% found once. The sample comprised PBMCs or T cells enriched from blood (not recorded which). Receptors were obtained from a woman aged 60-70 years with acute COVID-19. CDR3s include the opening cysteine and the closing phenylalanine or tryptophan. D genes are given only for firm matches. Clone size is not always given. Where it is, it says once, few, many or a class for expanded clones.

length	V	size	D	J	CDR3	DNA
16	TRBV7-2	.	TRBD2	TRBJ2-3	CASSSRLAGVIDTQYF	TGTGCCAGCAGCTCTAGACTAGCGGGGGTAATAGATACGCAGTATTTT
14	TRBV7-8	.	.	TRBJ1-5	CASSLRQDNQPQHF	TGTGCCAGCAGCTTACGACAGGACAATCAGCCCCAGCATTTT
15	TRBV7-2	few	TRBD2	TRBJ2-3	CASSSGGASADTQYF	TGTGCCAGCAGCTCCGGGGGGGCTAGCGCAGATACGCAGTATTTT
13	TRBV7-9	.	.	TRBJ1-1	CASSDSTNTEAFF	TGTGCCAGCAGCGACAGCACGAACACTGAAGCTTTCTTT
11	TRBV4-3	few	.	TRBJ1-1	CASSQAGEAFF	TGCGCCAGCAGCCAAGCAGGTGAAGCTTTCTTT
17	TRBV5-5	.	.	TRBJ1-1	CASSFLGGALIGTEAFF	TGTGCCAGCAGCTTTTTGGGTGGGGCATTGATTGGCACTGAAGCTTTCTTT
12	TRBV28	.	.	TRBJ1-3	CASSSRGNTIYF	TGTGCCAGCAGTTCTCGGGGAAACACCATATATTTT
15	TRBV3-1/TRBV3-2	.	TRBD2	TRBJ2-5	CASSQVSGIGGTQYF	TGTGCCAGCAGCCAAGTTAGCGGGATCGGGGGGACCCAGTACTTC
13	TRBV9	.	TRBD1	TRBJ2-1	CASSAITGGEQFF	TGTGCCAGCAGCGCCATCACAGGGGGTGAGCAGTTCTTC
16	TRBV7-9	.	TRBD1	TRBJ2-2	CASSGGTGRNTGELFF	TGTGCCAGCAGCGGCGGGACAGGGAGGAACACCGGGGAGCTGTTTTTT
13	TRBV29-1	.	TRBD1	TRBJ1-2	CSVGGGEGYGYTF	TGCAGCGTTGGAGGGGGCGAAGGCTATGGCTACACCTTC
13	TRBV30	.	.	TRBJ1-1	CAWSVSVNTEAFF	TGTGCCTGGAGTGTATCTGTGAACACTGAAGCTTTCTTT
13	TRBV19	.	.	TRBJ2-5	CASSVDSTETQYF	TGTGCCAGTAGTGTGGACTCTACAGAGACCCAGTACTTC
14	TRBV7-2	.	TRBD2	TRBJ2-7	CASSPPSGPYEQYF	TGTGCCAGCAGCCCCCCTAGCGGACCCTACGAGCAGTACTTC
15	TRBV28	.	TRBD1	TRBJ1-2	CASSLTRTGAYGYTF	TGTGCCAGCAGTCTAACCCGGACAGGTGCCTATGGCTACACCTTC
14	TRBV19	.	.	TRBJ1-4	CASSLGGLTEKLFF	TGTGCCAGTAGTCTGGGGGGACTAACTGAAAAACTGTTTTTT
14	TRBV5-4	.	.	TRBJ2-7	CASSWGRTLSQQYF	TGTGCCAGCAGCTGGGGGAGGACACTTTCTCAGCAGTACTTC
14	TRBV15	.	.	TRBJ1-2	CATSSDRGSYGYTF	TGTGCCACCAGCAGTGATAGGGGGAGCTATGGCTACACCTTC
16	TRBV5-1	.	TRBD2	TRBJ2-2	CASSSSGTSSAGELFF	TGCGCCAGCAGTTCTTCCGGGACTAGTAGTGCCGGGGAGCTGTTTTTT
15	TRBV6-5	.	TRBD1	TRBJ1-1	CASRSQQGANTEAFF	TGTGCCAGCCGATCCCAACAGGGGGCTAACACTGAAGCTTTCTTT
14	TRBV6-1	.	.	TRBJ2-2	CASRAAGAPGELFF	TGTGCCAGCAGGGCCGCGGGGGCACCCGGGGAGCTGTTTTTT
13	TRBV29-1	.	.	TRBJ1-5	CSVEVGGNQPQHF	TGCAGCGTTGAAGTCGGCGGTAATCAGCCCCAGCATTTT
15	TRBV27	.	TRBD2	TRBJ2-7	CASSPGLAGSSEQYF	TGTGCCAGCAGCCCGGGGCTAGCGGGTTCCTCCGAGCAGTACTTC
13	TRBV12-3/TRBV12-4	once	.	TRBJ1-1	CASSTDMNTEAFF	TGTGCCAGCAGTACGGACATGAACACTGAAGCTTTCTTT
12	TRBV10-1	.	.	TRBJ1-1	CASSVDTQGAFF	TGCGCCAGCAGTGTTGACACCCAGGGAGCTTTCTTT
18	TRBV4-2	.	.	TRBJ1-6	CASSQVPKRTVDNSPLHF	TGTGCCAGCAGCCAAGTCCCCAAAAGGACAGTGGATAATTCACCCCTCCACTTT
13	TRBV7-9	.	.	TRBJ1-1	CASSVDSRTEAFF	TGTGCCAGCAGCGTGGACTCGAGAACTGAAGCTTTCTTT
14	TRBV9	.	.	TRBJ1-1	CASSVEWATTEAFF	TGTGCCAGCAGCGTAGAGTGGGCTACCACTGAAGCTTTCTTT
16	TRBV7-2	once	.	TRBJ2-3	CASSLVGPQVGDTQYF	TGTGCCAGCAGCTTAGTTGGGCCCCAGGTTGGAGATACGCAGTATTTT
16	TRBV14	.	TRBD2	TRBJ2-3	CASSQDLAGDTDTQYF	TGTGCCAGCAGCCAAGATTTAGCGGGAGACACAGATACGCAGTATTTT
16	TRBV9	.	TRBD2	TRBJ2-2	CASTKTSHANTGELFF	TGTGCCAGCACCAAGACTAGCCACGCGAACACCGGGGAGCTGTTTTTT
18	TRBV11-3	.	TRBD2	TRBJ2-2	CASSLISGGAGVTGELFF	TGTGCCAGCAGCTTAATAAGCGGGGGGGCCGGTGTCACCGGGGAGCTGTTTTTT
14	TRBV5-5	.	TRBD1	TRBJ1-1	CASSWGQKNTEAFF	TGTGCCAGCAGCTGGGGACAGAAAAACACTGAAGCTTTCTTT
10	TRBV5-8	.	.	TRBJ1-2	CASGRGGYTF	TGTGCCAGCGGCAGAGGAGGCTACACCTTC
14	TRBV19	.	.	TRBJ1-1	CASLPTDLNTEAFF	TGTGCCAGTCTCCCGACAGACTTGAACACTGAAGCTTTCTTT
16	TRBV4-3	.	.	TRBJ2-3	CASSHSGTLGTDTQYF	TGCGCCAGCAGCCACTCCGGGACATTGGGCACAGATACGCAGTATTTT
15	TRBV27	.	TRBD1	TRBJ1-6	CASSATGGARSPLHF	TGTGCCAGCAGTGCCACAGGGGGCGCGAGATCACCCCTCCACTTT
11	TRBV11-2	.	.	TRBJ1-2	CASGVGVGYTF	TGTGCCAGCGGCGTCGGGGTAGGCTACACCTTC
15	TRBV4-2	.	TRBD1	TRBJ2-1	CASSQEQGDYNEQFF	TGTGCCAGCAGCCAAGAGCAGGGGGATTACAATGAGCAGTTCTTC
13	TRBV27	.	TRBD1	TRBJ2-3	CASSLQGAGTQYF	TGTGCCAGCAGTTTACAGGGGGCGGGCACGCAGTATTTT
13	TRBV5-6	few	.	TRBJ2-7	CASSSGPRPEQYF	TGTGCCAGCAGCTCGGGTCCCCGTCCCGAGCAGTACTTC
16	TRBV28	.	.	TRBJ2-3	CASREGPATGTDTQYF	TGTGCCAGCCGCGAGGGCCCCGCAACCGGCACAGATACGCAGTATTTT
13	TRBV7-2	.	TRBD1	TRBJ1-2	CASSSTGRYGYTF	TGTGCCAGCAGCTCGACAGGGCGGTATGGCTACACCTTC
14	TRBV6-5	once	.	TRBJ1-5	CASRAARANQPQHF	TGTGCCAGCAGAGCCGCCAGGGCCAATCAGCCCCAGCATTTT
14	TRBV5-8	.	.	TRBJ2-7	CASSLEPQVAEQYF	TGTGCCAGCAGCTTGGAGCCGCAAGTCGCCGAGCAGTACTTC
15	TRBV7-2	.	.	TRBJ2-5	CASSFDLRRGETQYF	TGTGCCAGCAGCTTTGATTTACGTAGGGGGGAGACCCAGTACTTC
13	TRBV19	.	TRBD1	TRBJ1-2	CASSSETGMGYTF	TGTGCCAGTAGTTCCGAGACAGGGATGGGCTACACCTTC
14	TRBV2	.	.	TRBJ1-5	CASSEGWTEQPQHF	TGTGCCAGCAGTGAAGGGTGGACAGAGCAGCCCCAGCATTTT
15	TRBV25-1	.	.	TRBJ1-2	CASSDSDTYFYGYTF	TGTGCCAGCAGTGATTCGGACACTTACTTCTATGGCTACACCTTC
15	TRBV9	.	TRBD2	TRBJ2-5	CASSLGLAGGETQYF	TGTGCCAGCAGCTTAGGACTAGCGGGGGGGGAGACCCAGTACTTC
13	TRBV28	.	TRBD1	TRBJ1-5	CASSSGGTQPQHF	TGTGCCAGCAGTTCAGGGGGCACTCAGCCCCAGCATTTT
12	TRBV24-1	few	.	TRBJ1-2	CATSAGGDGYTF	TGTGCCACCAGTGCGGGGGGCGATGGCTACACCTTC
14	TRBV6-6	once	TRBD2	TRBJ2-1	CASKQGLAPHEQFF	TGTGCCAGCAAGCAGGGACTAGCTCCCCATGAGCAGTTCTTC
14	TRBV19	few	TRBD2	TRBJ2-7	CASSPRTSGSEQYF	TGTGCCAGTAGTCCCCGGACTAGCGGGAGCGAGCAGTACTTC
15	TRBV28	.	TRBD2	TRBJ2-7	CASSPGLAGRNEQYF	TGTGCCAGCAGTCCGGGACTAGCGGGAAGAAACGAGCAGTACTTC